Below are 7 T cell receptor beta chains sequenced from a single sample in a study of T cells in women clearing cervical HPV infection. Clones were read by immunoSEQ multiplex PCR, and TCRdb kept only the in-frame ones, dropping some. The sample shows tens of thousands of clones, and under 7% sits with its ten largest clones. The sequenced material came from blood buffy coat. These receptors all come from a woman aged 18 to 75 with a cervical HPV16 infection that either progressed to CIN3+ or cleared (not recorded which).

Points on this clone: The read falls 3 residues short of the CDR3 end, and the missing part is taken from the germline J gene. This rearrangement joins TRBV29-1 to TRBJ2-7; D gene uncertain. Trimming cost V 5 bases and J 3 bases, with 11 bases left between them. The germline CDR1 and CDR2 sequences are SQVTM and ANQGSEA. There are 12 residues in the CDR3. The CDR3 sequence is CSVLHSGYEQYF. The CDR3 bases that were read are TGCAGCGTTTTACACAGTGGCTACGAG.

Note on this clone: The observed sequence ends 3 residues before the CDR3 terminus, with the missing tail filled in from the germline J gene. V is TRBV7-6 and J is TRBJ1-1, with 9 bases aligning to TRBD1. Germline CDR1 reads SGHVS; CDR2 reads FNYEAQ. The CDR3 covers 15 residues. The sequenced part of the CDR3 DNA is TGTGCCAGCAGGTCCGGACAGGGGTACGCCGGGGAG. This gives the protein CASRSGQGYAGE. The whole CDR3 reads CASRSGQGYAGEAFF. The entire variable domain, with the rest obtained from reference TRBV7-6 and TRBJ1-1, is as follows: GAGVSQSPRYKVTKRGQDVALRCDPISGHVSLYWYRQALGQGPEFLTYFNYEAQQDKSGLPNDRFSAERPEGSISTLTIQRTEQRDSAMYRCASRSGQGYAGEAFFGQGTRLTVV.

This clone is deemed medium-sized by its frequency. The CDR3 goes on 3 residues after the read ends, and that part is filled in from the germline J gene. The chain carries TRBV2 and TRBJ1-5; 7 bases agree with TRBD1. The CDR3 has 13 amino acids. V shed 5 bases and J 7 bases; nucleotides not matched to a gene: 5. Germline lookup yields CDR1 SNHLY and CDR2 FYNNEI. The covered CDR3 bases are TGTGCCAGCAGTAGACAGGGTAACCAGCCC. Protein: CASSRQGNQP. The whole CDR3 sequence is CASSRQGNQPQHF.

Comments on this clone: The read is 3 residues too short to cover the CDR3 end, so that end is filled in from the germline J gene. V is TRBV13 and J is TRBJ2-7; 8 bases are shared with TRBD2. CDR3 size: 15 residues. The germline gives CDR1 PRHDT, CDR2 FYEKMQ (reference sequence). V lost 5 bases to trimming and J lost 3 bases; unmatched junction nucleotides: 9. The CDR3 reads CASSPSTSGGYEQYF. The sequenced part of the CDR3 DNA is TGTGCCAGCAGCCCTTCAACTAGCGGAGGCTACGAG. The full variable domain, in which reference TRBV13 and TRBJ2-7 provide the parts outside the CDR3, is AAGVIQSPRHLIKEKRETATLKCYPIPRHDTVYWYQQGPGQDPQFLISFYEKMQSDKGSIPDRFSAQQFSDYHSELNMSSLELGDSALYFCASSPSTSGGYEQYFGPGTRLTVT.

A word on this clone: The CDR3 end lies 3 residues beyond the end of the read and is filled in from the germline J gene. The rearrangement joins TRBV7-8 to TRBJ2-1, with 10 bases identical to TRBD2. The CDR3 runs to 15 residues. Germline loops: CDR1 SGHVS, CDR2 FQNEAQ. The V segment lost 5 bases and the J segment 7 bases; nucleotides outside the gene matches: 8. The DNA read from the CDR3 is TGTGCCAGCAGCGACGGGACTAGCGATGGGAATGAG. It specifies CASSDGTSDGNE. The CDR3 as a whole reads CASSDGTSDGNEQFF.

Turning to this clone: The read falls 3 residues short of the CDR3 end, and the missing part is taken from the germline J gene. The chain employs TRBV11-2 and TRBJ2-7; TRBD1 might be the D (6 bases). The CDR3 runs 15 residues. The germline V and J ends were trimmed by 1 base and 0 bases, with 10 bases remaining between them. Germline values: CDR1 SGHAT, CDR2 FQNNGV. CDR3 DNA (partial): TGTGCCAGCAGCTTAGTCGGCAGGGGCTCCTACGAG. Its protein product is CASSLVGRGSYE. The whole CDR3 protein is CASSLVGRGSYEQYF.

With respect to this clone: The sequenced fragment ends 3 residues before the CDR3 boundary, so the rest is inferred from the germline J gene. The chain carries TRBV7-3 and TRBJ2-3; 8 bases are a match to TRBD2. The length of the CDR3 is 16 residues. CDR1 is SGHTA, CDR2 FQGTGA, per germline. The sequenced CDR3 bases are TGTGCCAGCAGCTCGGGGGTCATAGCGGGAATGGAGACG. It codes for CASSSGVIAGMET. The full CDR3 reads CASSSGVIAGMETQYF.